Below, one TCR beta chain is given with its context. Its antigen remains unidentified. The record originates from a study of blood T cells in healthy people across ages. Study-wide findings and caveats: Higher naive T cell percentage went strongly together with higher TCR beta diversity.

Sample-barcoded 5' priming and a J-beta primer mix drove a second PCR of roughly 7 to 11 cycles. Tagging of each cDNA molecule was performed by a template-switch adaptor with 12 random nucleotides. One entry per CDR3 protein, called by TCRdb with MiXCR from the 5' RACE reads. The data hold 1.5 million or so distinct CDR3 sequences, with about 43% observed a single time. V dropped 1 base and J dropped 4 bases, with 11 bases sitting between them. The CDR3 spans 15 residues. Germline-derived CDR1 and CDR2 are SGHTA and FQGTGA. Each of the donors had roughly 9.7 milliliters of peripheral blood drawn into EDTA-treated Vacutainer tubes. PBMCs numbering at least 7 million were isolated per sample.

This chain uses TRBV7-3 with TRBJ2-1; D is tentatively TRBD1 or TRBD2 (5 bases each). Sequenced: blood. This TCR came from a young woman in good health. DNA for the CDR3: TGTGCCAGCAGCTTAAATCCGGGGCCATACAATGAGCAGTTCTTC. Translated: CASSLNPGPYNEQFF.